The next 30 T cell receptor beta chains were all read from a single sample in a study of shared clonotypes between healthy human individuals (dated by TCRdb to 2018 to 2020). The method behind the library was the immunoSEQ multiplex PCR assay. The source is immuneACCESS, and TCRdb retained only in-frame sequences with V and J called. Part of the clones is not carried over; for the studies checked, unresolved V genes explain less than half of this, and the remainder is unexplained. This sample has around 510,000 clones in its table, and around 80% of those were observed once. Of the sample, more than 10% falls within the top ten clones. Sequencing used PBMCs. The receptor source for this set is a woman aged 40 to 50 in good health. Some clones in this sample may be carry-over from other donors' samples.

The V gene is TRBV6-5, the J gene TRBJ1-3; no clear D gene. Per the germline V gene, CDR1 is MNHEY and CDR2 is SVGAGI. Trimming shortened V by 6 bases and J by 0 bases, and 12 bases separated the two germline ends. CDR3 size: 15 residues. CDR3 sequence reads: CASRRSIYSGNTIYF. The CDR3 region has the DNA TGTGCCAGCAGACGCAGTATCTACTCTGGAAACACCATATATTTT.

Notes on this clone: A clone one base away is much larger, so this may be a read error. The CDR3 spells CASSRDGEVKTQYF. CDR3 in DNA: TGCGCCAGCAGCCGAGATGGGGAGGTAAAGACCCAGTACTTC. The chain couples TRBV4-3 to TRBJ2-5, with D maybe TRBD2 (6 bases). Germline V gene sequence: CDR1 LGHNA, CDR2 YSLEER. Trimming left V 4 bases short and J 6 bases short, with 15 bases between. The CDR3 has 14 residues.

The rearrangement uses TRBV28 and TRBJ1-4; TRBD1 might be the D (6 bases). The CDR3 has 15 residues. Germline-derived CDR1 and CDR2 are MDHEN and SYDVKM. V lost 6 bases, J lost 10 bases, and 21 bases lay in between. The CDR3 DNA reads TGTGCCAGCAGCCTCAGGGGAGGGGTTTCGGGAAAACTGTTTTTT. Its translation: CASSLRGGVSGKLFF.

Turning to this clone: Other DNA sequences of this sample code for an identical CDR3. The chain links TRBV7-2 to TRBJ2-7; no clear D gene. Trimming removed 3 bases at V and 6 bases at J, with 9 bases between. Germline CDR1 reads SGHTA; CDR2 reads FQGNSA. The CDR3 is made up of 12 amino acids. CDR3 residues: CASSFSSSEQYF. The DNA for the CDR3 is TGTGCCAGCAGCTTTTCGTCGTCCGAGCAGTACTTC.

The chain has TRBV5-1 and TRBJ2-1; D unclear. V lost 0 bases to trimming and J lost 4 bases, with 8 bases between them. The germline V gene has CDR1 SGHRS and CDR2 YFSETQ. This CDR3 comprises 14 residues. CDR3 region: CASSLGSVYNEQFF. CDR3 coding DNA: TGCGCCAGCAGCTTGGGCAGCGTGTACAATGAGCAGTTCTTC.

The chain carries TRBV19 and TRBJ1-5; the D is unclear. The CDR3 totals 16 residues. CDR1 is LNHDA, CDR2 SQIVND, per germline (reference sequence). The V end was cut by 2 bases, the J end by 2 bases, with 13 bases between. The CDR3 DNA reads TGTGCCAGTAGTATATCTGCTCATAGTGGCAATCAGCCCCAGCATTTT. Translated: CASSISAHSGNQPQHF.

The rearrangement uses TRBV9 and TRBJ2-3; TRBD2 matches at 15 bases. V lost 1 base, J lost 6 bases, and 3 bases stayed unmatched. CDR1 and CDR2 (germline): SGDLS, YYNGEE. This CDR3 is built from 16 residues. The chain's CDR3 is CASSVSGTSGRDTQYF. Written as DNA, the CDR3 is TGTGCCAGCAGCGTATCGGGGACTAGCGGGAGGGATACGCAGTATTTT. The variable domain in full, with the rest retrieved from reference TRBV9 and TRBJ2-3, is DSGVTQTPKHLITATGQRVTLRCSPRSGDLSVYWYQQSLDQGLQFLIQYYNGEERAKGNILERFSAQQFPDLHSELNLSSLELGDSALYFCASSVSGTSGRDTQYFGPGTRLTVL.

The chain is built from TRBV7-9 and TRBJ2-1, with D hard to call. The germline V gene encodes CDR1 SEHNR and CDR2 FQNEAQ (reference sequence). The V end was cut by 8 bases, the J end by 8 bases, with 7 bases between. CDR3 length: 10 residues. The chain's CDR3 is CASGTYEQFF. Written as DNA, the CDR3 is TGTGCCAGCGGAACTTATGAGCAGTTCTTC.

This clone was detected a few times. This chain links TRBV27 with TRBJ2-3, with D perhaps TRBD2 (6 bases). The germline V gene has CDR1 MNHEY and CDR2 SMNVEV (reference sequence). The CDR3 is 14 amino acids. Trimming cost V 5 bases and J 2 bases, with 11 bases left between them. CDR3 residues: CASSPSDHTDTQYF. CDR3 coding DNA: TGTGCCAGCAGTCCTAGCGACCACACAGATACGCAGTATTTT.

V is TRBV5-6 and J is TRBJ2-2; TRBD2 aligns across 9 bases. The germline gives CDR1 SGHDT, CDR2 YYEEEE. This CDR3 region has 15 residues. The V gene end was trimmed by 4 bases and the J gene end by 7 bases; junction bases not matched to a gene: 8. The CDR3 reads CASSVAGVRVGELFF. CDR3 bases: TGTGCCAGCAGCGTAGCGGGAGTGCGGGTCGGGGAGCTGTTTTTT.

J is TRBJ2-3 and V is TRBV6-4, with 8 bases aligning to TRBD2. The CDR3 is 14 residues long. Germline CDR1 MRHNA, CDR2 SNTAGT. The V gene end was trimmed by 3 bases and the J gene end by 1 base; junction bases not matched to a gene: 0. The CDR3 coding sequence is TGTGCCAGCAGTGAGCGGGGGGGCACAGATACGCAGTATTTT. Its translation: CASSERGGTDTQYF.

V usage is TRBV7-8 and J usage is TRBJ1-1, with D uncertain. Between the trimmed V and J ends, which lost 1 base and 5 bases, there was a span of 8 bases. This CDR3 is built from 13 residues. The germline V gene has CDR1 SGHVS and CDR2 FQNEAQ. CDR3 coding DNA: TGTGCCAGCAGCTTAGGCCCGAGGACTGAAGCTTTCTTT. Translated: CASSLGPRTEAFF.

The chain joins TRBV30 to TRBJ2-7; D is undetermined. CDR1 and CDR2 from the germline V gene are GTSNPN and SVGIG (reference sequence). Trimming shortened V by 2 bases and J by 4 bases, and 9 bases separated the two germline ends. This CDR3 is built from 12 residues. The CDR3 DNA reads as TGTGCCTGGAGTATAAGTAATTACGAGCAGTACTTC. The encoded protein is CAWSISNYEQYF.

V is TRBV5-1 and J is TRBJ1-2; D not certain. Germline V gives CDR1 SGHRS, CDR2 YFSETQ. This CDR3 spans 11 amino acids. V was shortened by 4 bases and J by 6 bases, with 7 bases between the two germline ends. The CDR3 loop reads CASSLDHGYTF. The CDR3 DNA reads TGCGCCAGCAGCCTAGACCATGGCTACACCTTC.

J is TRBJ2-3 and V is TRBV11-2, with D hard to call. Trimming removed 6 bases from V and 6 bases from J, with 19 bases in between. CDR1 is SGHAT and CDR2 is FQNNGV in the germline V gene. The CDR3 totals 15 residues. The CDR3 sequence: CASSPLAAPSDTQYF. The CDR3 nucleotides are TGTGCCAGCAGTCCCCTGGCAGCCCCTTCGGATACGCAGTATTTT.

V gene TRBV4-2 combines with J gene TRBJ1-2; a weak D match, TRBD1 (6 bases). The CDR3 spans 14 residues. Per the germline V gene, CDR1 is LGHNA and CDR2 is YNFKEQ. V lost 2 bases and J lost 4, with 11 bases in between. CDR3 protein: CASSQPGVIYGYTF. The CDR3 DNA is TGTGCCAGCAGCCAACCAGGGGTTATCTATGGCTACACCTTC.

For the CDR3, the DNA is TGTGCCAGCAGGTCCCGACAGTTGCCAACTAATGAAAAACTGTTTTTT. Encoded protein: CASRSRQLPTNEKLFF. The V call is TRBV28, the J call TRBJ1-4; TRBD1 is a possible D gene (5 bases). Deletions cut 6 bases from V and 0 bases from J, with 14 bases between. The germline V gene has CDR1 MDHEN and CDR2 SYDVKM. This CDR3 region has 16 residues.

Concerning this clone: Since a much larger clone is just one base distant, this may be a read error. Other DNA sequences in the sample encode the same CDR3. This chain links TRBV7-9 with TRBJ2-4; the D is unclear. Germline lookup yields CDR1 SEHNR and CDR2 FQNEAQ (reference sequence). The CDR3 consists of 11 residues. CDR3 bases: TGCGCCAGCAGCTTAGGAGCAGTTCAGTACTTC. Its translation is CASSLGAVQYF. The full variable domain, with the rest looked up from reference TRBV7-9 and TRBJ2-4, is DTGVSQNPRHKITKRGQNVTFRCDPISEHNRLYWYRQTLGQGPEFLTYFQNEAQLEKSRLLSDRFSAERPKGSFSTLEIQRTEQGDSAMYLCASSLGAVQYFGAGTRLSVL.

CDR3 nucleotides: TGTGCCAGCAGCATAACTTACCGGGACACTAACTATGGCTACACCTTC. This codes for CASSITYRDTNYGYTF. The chain is built from TRBV9 and TRBJ1-2; D may be TRBD1 (6 bases). CDR3 size: 16 residues. Germline lookup yields CDR1 SGDLS and CDR2 YYNGEE. V dropped 4 bases and J dropped 0 bases, with 16 bases sitting between them.

This clone turned up a few times. Within the sample, other DNA sequences also encode this same CDR3. This chain joins TRBV27 and TRBJ1-1; TRBD1 is a possible D gene (6 bases). CDR1 is MNHEY, CDR2 SMNVEV, per germline (reference sequence). The length of the CDR3 is 13 residues. Trimming pared 0 bases from V and 4 bases from J, leaving 6 bases between. The CDR3 here is CASSLSGGTEAFF. The CDR3 DNA reads TGTGCCAGCAGTTTATCAGGGGGCACTGAAGCTTTCTTT.

This rearrangement joins TRBV10-3 to TRBJ1-1; no clear D. V lost 0 bases and J lost 4, with 15 bases in between. Germline V gives CDR1 ENHRY, CDR2 SYGVKD. There are 16 residues in the CDR3. CDR3 sequence: CAISESRRPSGTEAFF. DNA for the CDR3: TGTGCCATCAGTGAGTCTCGCAGGCCCTCGGGCACTGAAGCTTTCTTT.

The V call is TRBV25-1, the J call TRBJ2-2, with D uncertain. Per the germline V gene, CDR1 is MGHDK and CDR2 is SYGVNS. This CDR3 comprises 12 residues. V was trimmed by 7 bases and J by 5 bases, leaving 8 bases between them. This chain's CDR3 is CASMTSTGELFF. CDR3 coding DNA: TGTGCCAGCATGACAAGTACCGGGGAGCTGTTTTTT. Full variable domain (rest looked up from reference TRBV25-1 and TRBJ2-2): EADIYQTPRYLVIGTGKKITLECSQTMGHDKMYWYQQDPGMELHLIHYSYGVNSTEKGDLSSESTVSRIRTEHFPLTLESARPSHTSQYLCASMTSTGELFFGEGSRLTVL.

V usage is TRBV29-1 and J usage is TRBJ1-2; D gene unclear. This CDR3 comprises 13 residues. CDR1 and CDR2 from the germline V gene are SQVTM and ANQGSEA. The V gene lost 6 bases and the J gene lost 2 bases, with 13 bases spanning the gap. The CDR3 protein is CSVGTTHNYGYTF. The CDR3 region has the DNA TGCAGCGTCGGAACAACCCACAACTATGGCTACACCTTC.

The chain recombines TRBV2 with TRBJ2-1; 7 bases map to TRBD2. The CDR3 totals 16 residues. V was clipped by 4 bases and J by 2 bases; unmatched bases: 8. Germline V gene sequence: CDR1 SNHLY, CDR2 FYNNEI. The DNA for the CDR3 is TGTGCCAGCAGTGTAGGCCGGGAGGTAGCCTACAATGAGCAGTTCTTC. Its translation: CASSVGREVAYNEQFF.

This clone has a single count. V usage is TRBV18 and J usage is TRBJ2-3, with D uncertain. The CDR3 sequence is 15 residues long. Germline V gene data show CDR1 as KGHSH and CDR2 as LQKENI. The ends were cut back, 6 bases at V and 0 bases at J, with 13 bases in the middle. The CDR3 here is CASSPAETSTDTQYF. DNA of the CDR3: TGTGCCAGCTCCCCCGCCGAAACTAGCACAGATACGCAGTATTTT.

The gene calls are TRBV10-2 and TRBJ1-5; D is perhaps TRBD1 (6 bases). The CDR3 spans 13 residues. The V and J ends lost 6 bases and 2 bases respectively, with 8 bases between them. Looked up from germline, CDR1 is WSHSY and CDR2 is SAAADI. Here the CDR3 reads CASRPGGNQPQHF. The DNA of the CDR3 is TGCGCCAGCAGGCCAGGGGGCAATCAGCCCCAGCATTTT.

Comments on this clone: Other DNA sequences within the sample encode an identical CDR3. The rearrangement joins TRBV9 to TRBJ2-7; 13 nucleotides match TRBD2. The length of the CDR3 is 14 residues. In germline, CDR1 is SGDLS, CDR2 YYNGEE. The ends lost 0 bases at V and 7 bases at J; junction bases unmatched: 1. The CDR3 bases are TGTGCCAGCAGCGTAGGGACTAGCGGGAGTGAGCAGTACTTC. Translation gives CASSVGTSGSEQYF.

V and J are TRBV5-1 and TRBJ2-1; 15 bases align to TRBD2. The CDR3 extends over 18 amino acids. Germline assignment: CDR1 SGHRS and CDR2 YFSETQ. V lost 4 bases to trimming and J lost 5 bases; unmatched junction nucleotides: 10. This CDR3 is CASSPPGLAGGLDNEQFF. The CDR3 coding sequence is TGCGCCAGCAGCCCCCCGGGACTAGCGGGAGGTCTTGACAATGAGCAGTTCTTC.

This clone has only a few counts. For the CDR3, the DNA is TGTGCCAGCAGCCAAGCAGGGTCCAGCGAGCAGTACTTC. Protein: CASSQAGSSEQYF. The chain recombines TRBV14 with TRBJ2-5; possibly TRBD1 for D (5 bases). The J call may not be correct, given that the DNA end is closer to TRBJ2-7. From germline, CDR1 is SGHDN and CDR2 FVKESK. CDR3 length: 13 amino acids.

The rearrangement uses TRBV7-9 and TRBJ2-1, with 7 bases aligning to TRBD2. The CDR3 is 16 amino acids. J was trimmed by 5 bases and V by 1 base; bases with no gene match: 8. Germline values: CDR1 SEHNR, CDR2 FQNEAQ (reference sequence). In DNA form, the CDR3 reads TGTGCCAGCAGCTTAGAAGGGGAGGGATGGGACAATGAGCAGTTCTTC. Protein product: CASSLEGEGWDNEQFF.